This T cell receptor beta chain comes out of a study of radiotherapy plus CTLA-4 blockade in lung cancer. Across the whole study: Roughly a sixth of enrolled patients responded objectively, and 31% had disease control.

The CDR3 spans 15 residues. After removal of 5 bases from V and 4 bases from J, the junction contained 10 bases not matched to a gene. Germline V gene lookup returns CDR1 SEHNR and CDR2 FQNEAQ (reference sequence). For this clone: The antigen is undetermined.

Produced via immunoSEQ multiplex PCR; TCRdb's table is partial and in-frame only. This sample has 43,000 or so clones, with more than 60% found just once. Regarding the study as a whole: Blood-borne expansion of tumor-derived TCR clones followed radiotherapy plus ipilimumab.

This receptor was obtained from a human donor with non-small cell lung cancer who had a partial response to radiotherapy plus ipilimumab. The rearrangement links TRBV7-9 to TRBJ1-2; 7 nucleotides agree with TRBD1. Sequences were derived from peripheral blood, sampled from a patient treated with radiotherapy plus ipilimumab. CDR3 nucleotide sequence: TGTGCCAGCAGCGCCGGGACAGCGAGCGGCTATGGCTACACCTTC. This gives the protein CASSAGTASGYGYTF.